This T cell receptor beta chain came from a study of Graves' ophthalmopathy and Graves' hyperthyroidism. Orbital computed tomography, together with clinical symptoms, serum thyroxine, TRAb and thyroid ultrasound, was used for diagnosis. This clonotype was detected a few times. Antigen: not known. Study findings and constraints: At about 69% sensitivity and approximately 78% specificity, the model predicted progression of the ophthalmopathy. Most thyroid-expanded clonotypes exceeding 0.001 frequency were also found in blood. Ophthalmopathy could be told apart from stable hyperthyroidism by a 13-signature model (87.88% sensitivity, around 78% specificity).

The V gene's germline CDR1 is DFQATT and CDR2 SNEGSKA (reference sequence). The V end lost 3 bases, the J end lost 0 bases, and 8 bases lay between the germline ends. The CDR3 loop spans 14 amino acids. RNA transcripts served as template for amplifying TCR beta CDR3 sequences. Following a first-round RT-PCR that used HTBI primers, a second-round multiplex PCR was carried out. MiXCR was run by TCRdb on the multiplex PCR reads, yielding one entry per CDR3 protein. This table holds approximately 540,000 distinct CDR3 sequences, just under 40% found once. Sequenced material: peripheral blood or thyroid tissue (not recorded which). The V gene is TRBV20-1, the J gene TRBJ2-2, with D unclear. The receptor was derived from an adult man with Graves' hyperthyroidism. The DNA of the CDR3 is TGCAGTGCTAGGAGAGAGGCGAACACCGGGGAGCTGTTTTTT. The encoded protein is CSARREANTGELFF.